Included here is one TCR beta chain sequence, with context. Its antigen remains unidentified. At one end the junction does not follow the germline gene, possibly because of a read error. The data were taken from a study of cytomegalovirus exposure and HLA in healthy donors. The study, taken as a whole, reports: Many donors carried some public TCRs, although rarity characterized most TCR sequences.

The PCR used 60 Vbeta and 13 Jbeta primers. Using immunoSEQ multiplex PCR, the repertoire was profiled, and TCRdb retains in-frame clones only, with some absent. This table holds more than 65,000 clones, over 60% found once. Sequences were obtained from PBMCs. The TCR originated in a female donor in good health and CMV-seronegative.

The CDR3 here is CASSTPGTGGDNVLTF. CDR3 coding DNA: TGTGCCAGCAGTACCCCCGGGACAGGGGGGGACAACGTCCTGACTTTC. V gene TRBV28 combines with J gene TRBJ2-6, with TRBD1 identical over 11 bases. The CDR3 runs 16 residues. CDR1 MDHEN and CDR2 SYDVKM come from the germline V gene. The full variable domain, its missing parts supplied by reference TRBV28 and TRBJ2-6, is DVKVTQSSRYLVKRTGEKVFLECVQDMDHENMFWYRQDPGLGLRLIYFSYDVKMKEKGDIPEGYSVSREKKERFSLILESASTNQTSMYLCASSTPGTGGDNVLTFGAGSRLTVL.